Listed below are T cell receptor beta chains from one sample, sequenced in a study of OX40 agonist ivuxolimab in advanced cancers. The data were produced by immunoSEQ multiplex PCR, yet TCRdb's version contains in-frame clones alone and is incomplete. Of about 50,000 clones in the sample, 85% to 95% were seen once. Material: CD4+ or CD8+ T cells sorted from blood, obtained in a trial of the OX40 agonist ivuxolimab. The receptors were gathered from an adult with an advanced solid tumor such as melanoma, head and neck, liver or kidney cancer. Both conserved end residues are part of each CDR3. D genes are given only for firm matches. Where a row states a size, it is once, few, many or the class of an expanded clone; other rows omit it.

V gene: TRBV29-1; D gene: -; clone size: -; J gene: TRBJ1-2; CDR3 DNA: TGCAGCGTTGAAGACTTTTACCTTTACTTC; CDR3 protein: CSVEDFYLYF
V gene: TRBV5-8; D gene: -; clone size: -; J gene: TRBJ1-1; CDR3 DNA: TGTGCCAGCAGCGTTAAAGGATTTAGGGAGGACACTGAAGCTTTCTTT; CDR3 protein: CASSVKGFREDTEAFF
V gene: TRBV19; D gene: -; clone size: -; J gene: TRBJ2-3; CDR3 DNA: TGTGCCAGTAGTATAGAGGTTGACTATAGCACAGATACGCAGTATTTT; CDR3 protein: CASSIEVDYSTDTQYF
V gene: TRBV15; D gene: -; clone size: -; J gene: TRBJ2-2; CDR3 DNA: TGTGCCACCAGCAGAGATGGGGGTTCGGGCACCGGGGAGCTGTTTTTT; CDR3 protein: CATSRDGGSGTGELFF
V gene: TRBV4-1; D gene: -; clone size: -; J gene: TRBJ1-1; CDR3 DNA: TGCGCCAGCAGCCCATACGGGCATATGAACACTGAAGCTTTCTTT; CDR3 protein: CASSPYGHMNTEAFF
V gene: TRBV2; D gene: -; clone size: -; J gene: TRBJ1-4; CDR3 DNA: TGTGCCAGCCGAGTGTGGTCGGCAACTAATGAAAAACTGTTTTTT; CDR3 protein: CASRVWSATNEKLFF
V gene: TRBV9; D gene: TRBD1; clone size: -; J gene: TRBJ1-1; CDR3 DNA: TGTGCCAGCAGCGTCGGACAGGGAAGGAACACTGAAGCTTTCTTT; CDR3 protein: CASSVGQGRNTEAFF
V gene: TRBV6-5; D gene: -; clone size: once; J gene: TRBJ1-5; CDR3 DNA: TGTGCCATCAGTTTGCAGGACAATCAGCCCCAGCATTTT; CDR3 protein: CAISLQDNQPQHF
V gene: TRBV9; D gene: -; clone size: -; J gene: TRBJ2-2; CDR3 DNA: TGTGCCAGCAGCCTAAGGTACGAGACGAACACCGGGGAGCTGTTTTTT; CDR3 protein: CASSLRYETNTGELFF
V gene: TRBV6-5; D gene: -; clone size: few; J gene: TRBJ1-1; CDR3 DNA: TGTGCCAGCAGTTACTCGCCGGGTCCCACTGAAGCTTTCTTT; CDR3 protein: CASSYSPGPTEAFF
V gene: TRBV18; D gene: -; clone size: -; J gene: TRBJ2-5; CDR3 DNA: TGTGCCAGCTCACCAACGGAAGACCAAGAGACCCAGTACTTC; CDR3 protein: CASSPTEDQETQYF
V gene: TRBV27; D gene: -; clone size: -; J gene: TRBJ2-7; CDR3 DNA: TGTGCCAGCAGTTCACCGAGATCCTACGAGCAGTACTTC; CDR3 protein: CASSSPRSYEQYF
V gene: TRBV7-8; D gene: TRBD1; clone size: -; J gene: TRBJ1-2; CDR3 DNA: TGTGCCAGCAGCTCTAGGACAGGGGACTATGGCTACACCTTC; CDR3 protein: CASSSRTGDYGYTF
V gene: TRBV19; D gene: -; clone size: -; J gene: TRBJ1-2; CDR3 DNA: TGTGCCAGTAGTATAAGGAACAGCCTCTATGGCTACACCTTC; CDR3 protein: CASSIRNSLYGYTF
V gene: TRBV12-5; D gene: -; clone size: -; J gene: TRBJ2-4; CDR3 DNA: TGTGCTAGTGGTTTGCCAGGGCCGGACAAAAACATTCAGTACTTC; CDR3 protein: CASGLPGPDKNIQYF
V gene: TRBV27; D gene: -; clone size: -; J gene: TRBJ1-5; CDR3 DNA: TGTGCCAGCAGTTTACAGGGCAGCGATCAGCCCCAGCATTTT; CDR3 protein: CASSLQGSDQPQHF
V gene: TRBV19; D gene: -; clone size: -; J gene: TRBJ1-5; CDR3 DNA: TGTGCCAGTAGACTATACACCGGATCCTCTTGGCAGCCCCAGCATTTT; CDR3 protein: CASRLYTGSSWQPQHF